The 19 T cell receptor beta chains given below trace back to one sample, sequenced in a study of T cell responses to AZD1222 COVID-19 vaccine. TCRdb keeps only in-frame clones here, not all; method: immunoSEQ multiplex PCR. The sample comprises 86,000 or so clones, more than 70% of which are singletons, and roughly 5.6% rests with the top ten. This specimen consisted of peripheral blood, obtained 28 days after the second AZD1222 dose. These receptor sequences come from an adult who received the AZD1222 COVID-19 vaccine.

The J gene is TRBJ2-5, the V gene TRBV5-1, with a possible D match to TRBD2 (6 bases). There are 13 residues in the CDR3. Germline V lookup: CDR1 SGHRS, CDR2 YFSETQ. V gave up 0 bases and J gave up 4 bases, with 7 bases separating them. CDR3 in amino acids: CASSLAGVETQYF. CDR3 in DNA: TGCGCCAGCAGCTTGGCGGGAGTAGAGACCCAGTACTTC.

This rearrangement joins TRBV28 to TRBJ2-1; D might be TRBD1 or TRBD2, each matching 7 bases. Trimming shortened V by 5 bases and J by 6 bases, and 20 bases separated the two germline ends. The length of the CDR3 is 16 residues. Germline values: CDR1 MDHEN, CDR2 SYDVKM. The CDR3 coding sequence is TGTGCCAGCAGTGCCCCGACAGGGAGGGGAGGCAATGAGCAGTTCTTC. This sequence encodes CASSAPTGRGGNEQFF.

The chain couples TRBV28 to TRBJ2-3, with 12 bases matching TRBD1. The V gene's germline CDR1 is MDHEN and CDR2 SYDVKM. After removal of 5 bases from V and 2 bases from J, the junction contained 8 bases not matched to a gene. The length of the CDR3 is 17 residues. The CDR3 spells CASSPLGTGGLTDTQYF. CDR3 sequence (DNA): TGTGCCAGCAGTCCTCTTGGGACAGGGGGCCTCACAGATACGCAGTATTTT.

The V call is TRBV9, the J call TRBJ1-5, with D possibly being TRBD1 (6 bases). This CDR3 has 19 amino acids. Germline-derived CDR1 and CDR2 are SGDLS and YYNGEE. Trimming pared 1 base from V and 3 bases from J, leaving 23 bases between. The CDR3 protein is CASSVSTVVERGYNQPQHF. CDR3 DNA: TGTGCCAGCAGCGTATCAACTGTTGTGGAGAGGGGGTACAATCAGCCCCAGCATTTT.

The chain links TRBV5-1 to TRBJ1-6; D is perhaps TRBD1 (6 bases). Germline CDR1 is SGHRS and CDR2 is YFSETQ. The length of the CDR3 is 14 residues. V shed 3 bases and J shed 7 bases, with 11 bases lying between them. The CDR3 region has the DNA TGCGCCAGCAGCTCGACAGGAAGAAATTCACCCCTCCACTTT. It specifies CASSSTGRNSPLHF.

The genes are TRBV7-2 and TRBJ2-3; no reliable D call. Looked up from germline, CDR1 is SGHTA and CDR2 is FQGNSA. The V end was cut by 0 bases, the J end by 1 base, with 8 bases between. CDR3 length equals 15 residues. CDR3: CASSLAGSGTDTQYF. The CDR3 coding sequence is TGTGCCAGCAGCTTAGCTGGTTCCGGCACAGATACGCAGTATTTT. The full variable domain, rest sourced from reference TRBV7-2 and TRBJ2-3, is GAGVSQSPSNKVTEKGKDVELRCDPISGHTALYWYRQSLGQGLEFLIYFQGNSAPDKSGLPSDRFSAERTGGSVSTLTIQRTQQEDSAVYLCASSLAGSGTDTQYFGPGTRLTVL.

J is TRBJ2-3 and V is TRBV19; D not certain. The ends were cut back, 4 bases at V and 0 bases at J, with 14 bases in the middle. There are 16 residues in the CDR3. Germline CDR1 and CDR2: LNHDA and SQIVND (reference sequence). The CDR3 reads CASSTPSLYSTDTQYF. For the CDR3, the DNA is TGTGCCAGTAGTACGCCAAGTCTTTACAGCACAGATACGCAGTATTTT.

This clone was picked up one time. The rearrangement uses TRBV6-4 and TRBJ2-1; 11 bases fit TRBD2. Germline V gene sequence: CDR1 MRHNA, CDR2 SNTAGT. The V and J ends lost 9 bases and 5 bases, in that order; junction bases with no gene match: 3. The CDR3 consists of 13 residues. The CDR3 loop is CASSGGAHNEQFF. CDR3 in DNA: TGTGCCAGTAGCGGGGGGGCCCACAATGAGCAGTTCTTC.

The genes are TRBV5-1 and TRBJ2-2; D not resolved. The germline gives CDR1 SGHRS, CDR2 YFSETQ. V lost 2 bases, J lost 2 bases, and 7 bases lay in between. The CDR3 spans 14 residues. In nucleotides, the CDR3 is TGCGCCAGCAGCTTAGATACCAACACCGGGGAGCTGTTTTTT. Translation gives CASSLDTNTGELFF.

The chain joins TRBV11-2 to TRBJ1-6; 7 positions match TRBD1. The CDR3 sequence is 15 residues long. From germline, CDR1 is SGHAT and CDR2 FQNNGV. Trimming cost V 8 bases and J 4 bases; bases outside gene matches: 8. The CDR3 region has the DNA TGTGCCAGCCGCCCTGGGGGACAGTATAATTCACCCCTCCACTTT. Protein product: CASRPGGQYNSPLHF.

The CDR3 coding sequence is TGTGCCAGCAGCGTCCGGGCAGGGGGATTCTATGGCTACACCTTC. Protein: CASSVRAGGFYGYTF. J is TRBJ1-2 and V is TRBV7-6; 7 nucleotides match TRBD1. CDR3 length: 15 residues. From germline, CDR1 is SGHVS and CDR2 FNYEAQ. V trimming: 5 bases; J trimming: 4 bases; junction bases outside the gene matches: 10. Complete variable domain (other parts from reference TRBV7-6 and TRBJ1-2): GAGVSQSPRYKVTKRGQDVALRCDPISGHVSLYWYRQALGQGPEFLTYFNYEAQQDKSGLPNDRFSAERPEGSISTLTIQRTEQRDSAMYRCASSVRAGGFYGYTFGSGTRLTVV.

Worth noting for this clone: The same CDR3 arises from other DNA sequences in this sample as well. The chain employs TRBV18 and TRBJ2-5, with D hard to call. The CDR3 runs to 14 residues. CDR1 KGHSH and CDR2 LQKENI come from the germline V gene. V dropped 0 bases and J dropped 1 base, with 6 bases sitting between them. The CDR3 is CASSPPNSQETQYF. CDR3 coding DNA: TGTGCCAGCTCACCACCGAACAGCCAAGAGACCCAGTACTTC.

This chain joins TRBV27 and TRBJ2-3; D gene unclear. The CDR3 loop spans 12 amino acids. CDR1 and CDR2 from the germline V gene are MNHEY and SMNVEV (reference sequence). The V end lost 5 bases, the J end lost 3 bases, and 6 bases lay between the germline ends. CDR3 coding DNA: TGTGCCAGCAGTCCGTCGACAGATACGCAGTATTTT. Encoded protein: CASSPSTDTQYF.

The rearrangement links TRBV9 to TRBJ1-2; D call uncertain. Per the germline V gene, CDR1 is SGDLS and CDR2 is YYNGEE. V was pared by 4 bases and J by 4 bases, with 17 bases between. This CDR3 is 15 amino acids long. CDR3: CASSPRPGTFYGYTF. DNA for the CDR3: TGTGCCAGCAGCCCCCGTCCGGGAACCTTCTATGGCTACACCTTC.

The chain recombines TRBV19 with TRBJ1-2; D remains unclear. Deletions cut 0 bases from V and 3 bases from J, with 8 bases between. Germline lookup yields CDR1 LNHDA and CDR2 SQIVND (reference sequence). The CDR3 loop spans 14 amino acids. As DNA, the CDR3 is TGTGCCAGTAGTATAGATCTGGGTTACTATGGCTACACCTTC. This codes for CASSIDLGYYGYTF.

The chain has TRBV19 and TRBJ1-5; D is ambiguous. The germline V gene encodes CDR1 LNHDA and CDR2 SQIVND (reference sequence). CDR3 length equals 13 residues. Trimming took off 0 bases at V and 7 bases at J, with 7 bases between the two ends. CDR3 DNA sequence: TGTGCCAGTAGTATAGATGGAACCCAGCCCCAGCATTTT. Translated, it gives CASSIDGTQPQHF.

This chain uses TRBV5-8 with TRBJ2-1, with D tentatively TRBD2 (7 bases). Germline loops: CDR1 SGHTS, CDR2 YDEGEE. The ends were cut back, 7 bases at V and 3 bases at J, with 20 bases in the middle. This CDR3 contains 16 residues. The CDR3 spells CASPGGRAFLYNEQFF. The CDR3 nucleotides are TGTGCCAGCCCCGGGGGGCGGGCGTTTCTCTACAATGAGCAGTTCTTC.

The chain employs TRBV7-2 and TRBJ1-5, with TRBD1 identical over 10 bases. The ends lost 1 base at V and 9 bases at J; junction bases unmatched: 9. CDR1 and CDR2 (germline): SGHTA, FQGNSA. The CDR3 is 16 amino acids. CDR3 residues: CASSLDLGTGDRPQHF. DNA of the CDR3: TGTGCCAGCAGCTTAGACCTAGGGACAGGGGATCGGCCCCAGCATTTT.

The chain employs TRBV9 and TRBJ1-5, with 8 bases that match TRBD1. The V and J ends lost 4 bases and 2 bases, in that order; junction bases with no gene match: 5. The CDR3 contains 15 residues. Looked up from germline, CDR1 is SGDLS and CDR2 is YYNGEE. The CDR3 sequence: CASSIGQGGNQPQHF. CDR3 in DNA: TGTGCCAGCAGCATCGGACAGGGAGGCAATCAGCCCCAGCATTTT.